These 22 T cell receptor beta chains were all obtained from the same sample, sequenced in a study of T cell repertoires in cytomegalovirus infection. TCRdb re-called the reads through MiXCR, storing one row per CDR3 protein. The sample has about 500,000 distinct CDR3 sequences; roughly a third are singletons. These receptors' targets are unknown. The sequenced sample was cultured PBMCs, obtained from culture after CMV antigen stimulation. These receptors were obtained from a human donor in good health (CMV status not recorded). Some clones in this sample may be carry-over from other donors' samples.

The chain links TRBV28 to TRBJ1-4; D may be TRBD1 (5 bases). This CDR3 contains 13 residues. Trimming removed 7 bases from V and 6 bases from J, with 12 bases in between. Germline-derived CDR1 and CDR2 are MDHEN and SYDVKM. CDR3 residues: CASTMGRDEKLFF. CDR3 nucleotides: TGTGCCAGCACCATGGGCAGGGATGAAAAACTGTTTTTT. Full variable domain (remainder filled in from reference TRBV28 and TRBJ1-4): DVKVTQSSRYLVKRTGEKVFLECVQDMDHENMFWYRQDPGLGLRLIYFSYDVKMKEKGDIPEGYSVSREKKERFSLILESASTNQTSMYLCASTMGRDEKLFFGSGTQLSVL.

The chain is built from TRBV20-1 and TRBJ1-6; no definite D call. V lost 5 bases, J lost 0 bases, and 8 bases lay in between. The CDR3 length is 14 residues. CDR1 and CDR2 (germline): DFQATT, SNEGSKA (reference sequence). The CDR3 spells CSARQGSYNSPLHF. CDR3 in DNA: TGCAGTGCTCGCCAAGGCTCCTATAATTCACCCCTCCACTTT.

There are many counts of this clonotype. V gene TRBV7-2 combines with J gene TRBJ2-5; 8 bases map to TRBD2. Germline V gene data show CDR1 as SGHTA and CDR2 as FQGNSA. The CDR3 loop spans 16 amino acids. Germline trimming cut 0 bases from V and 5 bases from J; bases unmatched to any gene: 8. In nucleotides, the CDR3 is TGTGCCAGCAGCTTAGCCCTTAGCGGGATTGGGGAGACCCAGTACTTC. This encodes CASSLALSGIGETQYF.

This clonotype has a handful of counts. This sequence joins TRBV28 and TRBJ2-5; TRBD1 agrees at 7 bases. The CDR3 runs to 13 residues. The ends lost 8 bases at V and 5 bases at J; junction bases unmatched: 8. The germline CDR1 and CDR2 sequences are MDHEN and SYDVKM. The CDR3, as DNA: TGTGCCAGCCAGACAGGGCAGGGGGAGACCCAGTACTTC. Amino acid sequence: CASQTGQGETQYF.

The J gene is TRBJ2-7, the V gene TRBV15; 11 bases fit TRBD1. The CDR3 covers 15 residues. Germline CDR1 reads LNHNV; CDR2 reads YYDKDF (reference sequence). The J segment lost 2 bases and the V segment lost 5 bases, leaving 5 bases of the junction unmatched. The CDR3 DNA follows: TGTGCCACCAGCCAGGGACAGGGGGGGCCCTACGAGCAGTACGTC. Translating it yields CATSQGQGGPYEQYV.

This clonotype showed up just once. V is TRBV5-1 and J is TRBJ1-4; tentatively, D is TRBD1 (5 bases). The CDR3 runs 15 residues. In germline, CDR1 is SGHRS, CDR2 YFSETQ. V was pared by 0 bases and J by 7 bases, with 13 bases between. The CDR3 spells CASSLVGEVPEKLFF. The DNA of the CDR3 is TGCGCCAGCAGCTTGGTAGGGGAAGTTCCTGAAAAACTGTTTTTT.

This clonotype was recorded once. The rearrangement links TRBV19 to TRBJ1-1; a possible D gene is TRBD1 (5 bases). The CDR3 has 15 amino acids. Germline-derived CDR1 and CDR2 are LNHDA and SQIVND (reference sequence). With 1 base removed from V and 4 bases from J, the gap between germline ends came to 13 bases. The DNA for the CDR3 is TGTGCCAGTAGTATAGTACTTCGTAGGGGCACTGAAGCTTTCTTT. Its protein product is CASSIVLRRGTEAFF.

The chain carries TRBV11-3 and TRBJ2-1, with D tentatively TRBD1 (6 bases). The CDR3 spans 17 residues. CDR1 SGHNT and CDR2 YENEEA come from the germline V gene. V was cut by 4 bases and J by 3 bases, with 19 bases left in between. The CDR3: CASSSHTFPGDYNEQFF. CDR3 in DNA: TGTGCCAGCAGCTCCCACACTTTCCCAGGGGACTACAATGAGCAGTTCTTC.

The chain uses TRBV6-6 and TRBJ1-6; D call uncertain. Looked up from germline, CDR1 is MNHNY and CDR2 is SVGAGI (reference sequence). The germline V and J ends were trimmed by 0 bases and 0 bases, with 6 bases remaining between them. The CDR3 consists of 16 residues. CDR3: CASSYSSSSYNSPLHF. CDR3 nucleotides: TGTGCCAGCAGTTACTCTTCGAGCTCCTATAATTCACCCCTCCACTTT.

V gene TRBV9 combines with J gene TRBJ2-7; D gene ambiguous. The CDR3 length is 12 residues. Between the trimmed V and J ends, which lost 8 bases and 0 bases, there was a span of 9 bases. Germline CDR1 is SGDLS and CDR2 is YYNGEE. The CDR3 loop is CARGVSSYEQYF. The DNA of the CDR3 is TGTGCCAGAGGTGTGAGCTCCTACGAGCAGTACTTC.

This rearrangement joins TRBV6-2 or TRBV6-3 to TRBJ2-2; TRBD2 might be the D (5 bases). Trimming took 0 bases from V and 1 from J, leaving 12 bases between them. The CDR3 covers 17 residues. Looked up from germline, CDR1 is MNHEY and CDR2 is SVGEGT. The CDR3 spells CASSYSIASLNTGELFF. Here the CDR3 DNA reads TGTGCCAGCAGTTACTCGATCGCTAGCTTGAACACCGGGGAGCTGTTTTTT.

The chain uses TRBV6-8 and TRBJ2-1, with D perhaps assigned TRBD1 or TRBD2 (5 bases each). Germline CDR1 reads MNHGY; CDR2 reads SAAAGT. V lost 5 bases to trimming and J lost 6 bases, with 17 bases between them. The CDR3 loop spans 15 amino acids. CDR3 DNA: TGTGCCAGCAGTGCCGGGACCACAAGGGGCAATGAGCAGTTCTTC. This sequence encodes CASSAGTTRGNEQFF.

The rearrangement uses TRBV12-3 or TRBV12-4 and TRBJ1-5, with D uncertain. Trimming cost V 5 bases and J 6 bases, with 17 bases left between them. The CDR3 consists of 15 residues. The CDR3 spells CASSRTWGGVQPQHF. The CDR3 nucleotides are TGTGCCAGCAGTCGGACGTGGGGAGGAGTTCAGCCCCAGCATTTT.

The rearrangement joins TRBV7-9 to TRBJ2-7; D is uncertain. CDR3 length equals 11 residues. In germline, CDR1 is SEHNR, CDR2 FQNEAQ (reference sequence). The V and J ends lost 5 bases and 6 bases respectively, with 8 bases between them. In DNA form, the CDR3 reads TGTGCCAGCAGCAATGGCAGCGAGCAGTACGTC. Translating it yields CASSNGSEQYV.

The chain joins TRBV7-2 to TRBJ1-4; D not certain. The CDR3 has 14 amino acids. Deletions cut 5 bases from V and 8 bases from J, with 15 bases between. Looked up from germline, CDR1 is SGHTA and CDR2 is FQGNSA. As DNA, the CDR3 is TGTGCCAGCAGCGAACCTGGAGTTGGCGAAAAACTGTTTTTT. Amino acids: CASSEPGVGEKLFF.

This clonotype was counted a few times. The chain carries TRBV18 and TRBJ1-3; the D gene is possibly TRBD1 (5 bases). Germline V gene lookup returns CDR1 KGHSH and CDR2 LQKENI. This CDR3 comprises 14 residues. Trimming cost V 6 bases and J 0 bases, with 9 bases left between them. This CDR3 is CASSGTVSGNTIYF. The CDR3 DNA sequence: TGTGCCAGCTCGGGGACGGTCTCTGGAAACACCATATATTTT.

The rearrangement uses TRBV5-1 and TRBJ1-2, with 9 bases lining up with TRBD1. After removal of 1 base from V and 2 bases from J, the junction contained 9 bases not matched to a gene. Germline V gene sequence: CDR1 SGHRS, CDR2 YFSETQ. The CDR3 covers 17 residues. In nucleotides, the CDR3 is TGCGCCAGCAGCTTGCCAGCTATTGGGACAGGGAACTATGGCTACACCTTC. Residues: CASSLPAIGTGNYGYTF.

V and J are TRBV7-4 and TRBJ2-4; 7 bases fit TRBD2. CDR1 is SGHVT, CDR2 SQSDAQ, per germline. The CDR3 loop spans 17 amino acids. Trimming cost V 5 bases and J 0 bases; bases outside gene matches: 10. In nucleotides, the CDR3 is TGTGCCAGCAGCAAACACCAGCGGGATCTAGCCAAAAACATTCAGTACTTC. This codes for CASSKHQRDLAKNIQYF.

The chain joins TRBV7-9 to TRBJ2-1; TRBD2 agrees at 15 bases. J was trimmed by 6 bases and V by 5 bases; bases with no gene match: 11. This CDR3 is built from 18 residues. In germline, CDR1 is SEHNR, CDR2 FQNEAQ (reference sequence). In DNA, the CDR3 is TGTGCCAGCAGCCTTGGACTAGCGGGAGGGCCTCAGGGCAATGAGCAGTTCTTC. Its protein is CASSLGLAGGPQGNEQFF.

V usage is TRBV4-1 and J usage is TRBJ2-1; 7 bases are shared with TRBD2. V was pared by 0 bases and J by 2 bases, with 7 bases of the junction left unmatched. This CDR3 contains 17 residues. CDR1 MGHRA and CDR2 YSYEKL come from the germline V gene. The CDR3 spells CASSQDASGVPYNEQFF. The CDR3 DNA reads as TGCGCCAGCAGCCAAGATGCTAGCGGAGTGCCCTACAATGAGCAGTTCTTC.

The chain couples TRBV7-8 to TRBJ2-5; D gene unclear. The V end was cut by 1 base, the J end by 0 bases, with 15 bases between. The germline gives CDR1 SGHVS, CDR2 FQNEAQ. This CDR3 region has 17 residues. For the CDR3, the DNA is TGTGCCAGCAGCTTAGGGTCGGGTACACTGTACCAAGAGACCCAGTACTTC. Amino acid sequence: CASSLGSGTLYQETQYF.

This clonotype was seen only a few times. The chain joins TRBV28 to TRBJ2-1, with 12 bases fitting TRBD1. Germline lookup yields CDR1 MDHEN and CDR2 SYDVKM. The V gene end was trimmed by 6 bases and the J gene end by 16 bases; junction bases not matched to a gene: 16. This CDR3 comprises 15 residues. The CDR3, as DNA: TGTGCCAGCAGCAATAGCGGGACAGGGGGCCATGGGCAATTCTTC. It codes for CASSNSGTGGHGQFF.